The 21 T cell receptor beta chains given below trace back to one sample, sequenced in a study of T cell repertoires in cytomegalovirus infection. Antigen specificity for these receptors is unknown. In TCRdb, the reads were re-called with MiXCR into one record per CDR3 protein. The data hold approximately 110,000 distinct CDR3 sequences, with around 40% observed a single time. This specimen was CD8+ T cells from cultured PBMCs, taken from culture after CMV antigen stimulation. The receptors derive from a human donor in good health (CMV status not recorded). Some clones in this sample may be carry-over from other donors' samples.

The V gene is TRBV11-2, the J gene TRBJ2-7; D is unclear. The CDR3 spans 11 residues. Germline V CDR1 and CDR2: SGHAT, FQNNGV. The V end was cut by 5 bases, the J end by 3 bases, with 5 bases between. The CDR3 reads CASSHDYEQYF. In DNA form, the CDR3 reads TGTGCCAGCAGCCATGACTACGAGCAGTACTTC.

The J gene is TRBJ2-4, the V gene TRBV6-2 or TRBV6-3; tentatively, D is TRBD1 or TRBD2 (5 bases each). V was cut by 2 bases and J by 2 bases, with 13 bases left in between. Germline-derived CDR1 and CDR2 are MNHEY and SVGEGT. The CDR3 sequence is 16 residues long. The CDR3 is CASSYIQGVTKNIQYF. The CDR3, as DNA: TGTGCCAGCAGTTACATCCAGGGAGTGACCAAAAACATTCAGTACTTC.

This clonotype has more than one count but fewer than ten. The rearrangement links TRBV7-9 to TRBJ2-7; D gene ambiguous. Germline CDR1 is SEHNR and CDR2 is FQNEAQ (reference sequence). The length of the CDR3 is 13 residues. The V end lost 4 bases, the J end lost 5 bases, and 12 bases lay between the germline ends. The CDR3 DNA follows: TGTGCCAGCAGCTCAACCCACAGCGACGAGCAGTACTTC. It encodes CASSSTHSDEQYF.

The chain has TRBV9 and TRBJ2-1, with 7 bases aligning to TRBD1. The CDR3 has 12 amino acids. J gave up 15 bases and V 4 bases, and 10 bases lay outside the gene matches. Germline V gene lookup returns CDR1 SGDLS and CDR2 YYNGEE. The CDR3 is CASSSRQGHVFF. The CDR3 DNA follows: TGTGCCAGCAGCTCACGACAGGGCCACGTGTTCTTC.

This clonotype was seen repeatedly, ten times or more. The chain links TRBV20-1 to TRBJ2-3; D gene unclear. The CDR3 is 12 amino acids. CDR1 is DFQATT, CDR2 SNEGSKA, per germline (reference sequence). V dropped 5 bases and J dropped 7 bases, with 13 bases sitting between them. The CDR3 nucleotides read TGCAGTGCTCCAGACTGGTCGAATACGCAGTATTTT. Encoded protein: CSAPDWSNTQYF.

The chain joins TRBV5-1 to TRBJ2-3; TRBD1 matches at 9 bases. V shed 6 bases, J shed 6 bases, and the junction held 8 bases outside the gene matches. Per germline, CDR1 SGHRS and CDR2 YFSETQ. The CDR3 is made up of 14 amino acids. For the CDR3, the DNA is TGCGCCAGCACTCCGGGACAGGGATTTGATACGCAGTATTTT. Its translation: CASTPGQGFDTQYF.

The V gene is TRBV5-4, the J gene TRBJ2-2; perhaps TRBD2 as D (6 bases). Trimming removed 2 bases at V and 6 bases at J, with 17 bases between. This CDR3 comprises 16 residues. Per the germline V gene, CDR1 is SGHNT and CDR2 is YYREEE (reference sequence). CDR3 loop: CASSFLGGVLAGELFF. CDR3 DNA: TGTGCCAGCAGCTTTTTGGGCGGGGTGTTGGCCGGGGAGCTGTTTTTT.

This clonotype has more than one count but fewer than ten. The rearrangement links TRBV12-3 or TRBV12-4 to TRBJ1-2; perhaps TRBD1 as D (5 bases). The germline V and J ends were trimmed by 5 bases and 8 bases, with 9 bases remaining between them. The CDR3 has 11 residues. DNA for the CDR3: TGTGCCAGCAGTCCAGGGTCCGGCTACACCTTC. Its translation: CASSPGSGYTF.

This chain links TRBV7-4 with TRBJ2-3; no clear D. This CDR3 comprises 12 residues. V shed 0 bases and J shed 12 bases, with 10 bases lying between them. Germline values: CDR1 SGHVT, CDR2 SQSDAQ. CDR3 coding DNA: TGTGCCAGCAGCTTAGCGGACCCAAGACAGTATTTT. The encoded protein is CASSLADPRQYF.

This sequence joins TRBV28 and TRBJ2-7; 7 bases match TRBD2. The CDR3 sequence is 17 residues long. CDR1 MDHEN and CDR2 SYDVKM come from the germline V gene. V shed 2 bases, J shed 2 bases, and the junction held 12 bases outside the gene matches. The CDR3 sequence is CASSLLLGRGTPYEQYF. Written as DNA, the CDR3 is TGTGCCAGCAGTTTACTCCTGGGGCGGGGGACCCCCTACGAGCAGTACTTC.

V is TRBV7-6 and J is TRBJ2-7; D remains unclear. Trimming pared 1 base from V and 4 bases from J, leaving 8 bases between. CDR1 and CDR2 from the germline V gene are SGHVS and FNYEAQ. This CDR3 contains 13 residues. CDR3 bases: TGTGCCAGCAGCTTAGAGGGTGGGTACGAGCAGTACTTC. It codes for CASSLEGGYEQYF.

About this clonotype: A read error may produce the germline difference seen at one junction end. V is TRBV4-1 and J is TRBJ1-4; D is uncertain. Looked up from germline, CDR1 is MGHRA and CDR2 is YSYEKL. The CDR3 covers 14 residues. CDR3 region: CASSLQHEDEKLFF. The CDR3 DNA follows: TGTGCCAGCAGCCTTCAACATGAGGACGAAAAACTGTTTTTT.

The chain uses TRBV11-3 and TRBJ2-7, with a possible D match to TRBD2 (5 bases). The CDR3 covers 13 residues. Trimming stripped 5 bases from V and 6 bases from J, with 14 bases between. Per the germline V gene, CDR1 is SGHNT and CDR2 is YENEEA. CDR3 loop: CASSHPLGGEQYF. Written as DNA, the CDR3 is TGTGCCAGCAGCCACCCATTAGGAGGCGAGCAGTACTTC.

This chain connects TRBV27 to TRBJ2-3, with D perhaps matching TRBD1 or TRBD2 (6 bases each). This CDR3 is built from 14 residues. Germline V gene data show CDR1 as MNHEY and CDR2 as SMNVEV (reference sequence). V lost 5 bases to trimming and J lost 2 bases, with 11 bases between them. CDR3 protein: CASSPGGHTDTQYF. CDR3 coding DNA: TGTGCCAGCAGTCCCGGGGGACACACAGATACGCAGTATTTT.

This clonotype occurred a few times. The rearrangement uses TRBV12-3 or TRBV12-4 and TRBJ2-3; D is possibly TRBD1 or TRBD2 (6 bases each). The CDR3 totals 15 residues. Trimming took off 7 bases at V and 0 bases at J, with 14 bases between the two ends. CDR3 bases: TGTGCCAGCAATAAGGGGGGAACTAGCACAGATACGCAGTATTTT. Its translation is CASNKGGTSTDTQYF.

This clonotype was detected ten times or more. This rearrangement joins TRBV4-1 to TRBJ2-2, with TRBD1 matching over 7 bases. Germline V gene lookup returns CDR1 MGHRA and CDR2 YSYEKL. This CDR3 has 16 residues. Trimming took 5 bases from V and 0 from J; bases not matched to a gene: 6. The CDR3 sequence is CASSSPGTANTGELFF. DNA for the CDR3: TGCGCCAGCAGCTCGCCCGGGACAGCGAACACCGGGGAGCTGTTTTTT.

The table lists this clonotype with many counts. V is TRBV7-9 and J is TRBJ1-6; D gene ambiguous. The CDR3 length is 12 residues. Trimming removed 10 bases at V and 1 base at J, with 5 bases between. Germline values: CDR1 SEHNR, CDR2 FQNEAQ (reference sequence). The CDR3 region is CATGSYNSPLHF. CDR3 coding DNA: TGTGCCACCGGTTCCTATAATTCACCCCTCCACTTT.

This clonotype was detected ten times or more. The chain couples TRBV20-1 to TRBJ2-2; D is ambiguous. The germline V gene has CDR1 DFQATT and CDR2 SNEGSKA (reference sequence). CDR3 length equals 13 residues. V was cut by 0 bases and J by 7 bases, with 9 bases left in between. The CDR3: CSARDTYNGELFF. The CDR3 coding sequence is TGCAGTGCTAGAGATACCTACAACGGGGAGCTGTTTTTT.

The chain links TRBV28 to TRBJ2-2; possible D gene TRBD1, 5 bases. Between the trimmed V and J ends, which lost 2 bases and 0 bases, there was a span of 13 bases. This CDR3 is built from 17 residues. CDR1 is MDHEN, CDR2 SYDVKM, per germline. The CDR3 sequence: CASSLEAGITNTGELFF. The CDR3 region has the DNA TGTGCCAGCAGTTTAGAGGCAGGGATAACGAACACCGGGGAGCTGTTTTTT.

This clonotype came up a few times. The chain uses TRBV14 and TRBJ1-1; no definite D call. V was trimmed by 4 bases and J by 1 base, leaving 16 bases between them. CDR1 is SGHDN, CDR2 FVKESK, per germline. This CDR3 has 16 residues. The CDR3 nucleotides are TGTGCCAGCAGCCCCCCCATTTATGAAGGGAACACTGAAGCTTTCTTT. This sequence encodes CASSPPIYEGNTEAFF.

In this sample, this clonotype turned up many times. This chain's CDR3 is CATSRGMGQEDYGYTF. DNA for the CDR3: TGTGCCACCAGCAGAGGCATGGGACAGGAGGACTATGGCTACACCTTC. The chain is built from TRBV15 and TRBJ1-2; 8 bases line up with TRBD1. V was clipped by 1 base and J by 3 bases; unmatched bases: 7. The germline V gene encodes CDR1 LNHNV and CDR2 YYDKDF (reference sequence). There are 16 residues in the CDR3. Supplemented by reference TRBV15 and TRBJ1-2, the full variable domain reads DAMVIQNPRYQVTQFGKPVTLSCSQTLNHNVMYWYQQKSSQAPKLLFHYYDKDFNNEADTPDNFQSRRPNTSFCFLDIRSPGLGDTAMYLCATSRGMGQEDYGYTFGSGTRLTVV.